The 8 T cell receptor beta chains below come from one sample, sequenced in a study of blood T cell repertoires in COVID-19. The table came from immunoSEQ multiplex PCR; TCRdb's copy has only in-frame clones and leaves some out. The data show about 90,000 clones, with just under 85% seen just once and approximately 12% held by the top ten. The sequencing sample was made of peripheral blood. Receptors were obtained from a woman aged 70-85 years with active or convalescent COVID-19.

This clone was counted a few times. The genes are TRBV28 and TRBJ2-4, with unresolved D. Germline loops: CDR1 MDHEN, CDR2 SYDVKM. The CDR3 sequence is 15 residues long. V was clipped by 7 bases and J by 0 bases, with 13 bases between them. This CDR3 reads CASKGVRLAKNIQYF. The CDR3 DNA sequence: TGTGCCAGCAAAGGCGTGAGGTTAGCCAAAAACATTCAGTACTTC.

In its sample, this clone was seen a few times. J is TRBJ1-1 and V is TRBV10-3, with D perhaps TRBD1 (6 bases). This CDR3 has 13 amino acids. Trimming cost V 4 bases and J 7 bases, with 13 bases left between them. Germline V gene lookup returns CDR1 ENHRY and CDR2 SYGVKD. The CDR3 region is CAISGSGTYEAFF. DNA for the CDR3: TGTGCCATCAGTGGGTCAGGGACATATGAAGCTTTCTTT.

The V call is TRBV19, the J call TRBJ2-1; D remains ambiguous. The V end was cut by 7 bases, the J end by 8 bases, with 12 bases between. Germline CDR1 and CDR2: LNHDA and SQIVND (reference sequence). The CDR3 is 12 amino acids. CDR3 coding DNA: TGTGCCAGTATGGGCCGCGTCCATGAGCAGTTCTTC. Translation gives CASMGRVHEQFF.

The J gene is TRBJ1-2, the V gene TRBV23-1, with D maybe TRBD1 (5 bases). TRBV23-1 counts as an open reading frame of uncertain function. The ends were cut back, 4 bases at V and 7 bases at J, with 19 bases in the middle. The CDR3 sequence is 15 residues long. CDR3 sequence: CASSLPVPSGVGYTF. The CDR3 nucleotides are TGCGCCAGCAGTCTCCCCGTACCTTCGGGGGTTGGCTACACCTTC.

The gene calls are TRBV7-2 and TRBJ2-7; 7 positions match TRBD2. Trimming cost V 5 bases and J 3 bases; bases outside gene matches: 4. Germline-derived CDR1 and CDR2 are SGHTA and FQGNSA. The CDR3 has 13 amino acids. The CDR3 sequence is CASSNRDYYEQYF. Written as DNA, the CDR3 is TGTGCCAGCAGCAACCGGGACTACTACGAGCAGTACTTC.

This CDR3 reads CASSTGQGYNSPLHF. The CDR3 DNA follows: TGTGCCAGCAGCACGGGACAGGGGTATAATTCACCCCTCCACTTT. V usage is TRBV28 and J usage is TRBJ1-6; TRBD1 matches at 10 bases. The CDR3 contains 15 residues. V lost 6 bases, J lost 4 bases, and 3 bases stayed unmatched. In germline, CDR1 is MDHEN, CDR2 SYDVKM. The full variable domain, in which reference TRBV28 and TRBJ1-6 provide the parts outside the CDR3, is DVKVTQSSRYLVKRTGEKVFLECVQDMDHENMFWYRQDPGLGLRLIYFSYDVKMKEKGDIPEGYSVSREKKERFSLILESASTNQTSMYLCASSTGQGYNSPLHFGNGTRLTVT.

The chain couples TRBV28 to TRBJ2-2; the match to TRBD1 covers 8 bases. V was clipped by 6 bases and J by 7 bases; unmatched bases: 13. In germline, CDR1 is MDHEN, CDR2 SYDVKM. The CDR3 has 16 residues. CDR3 protein: CASRPNSRGRGGELFF. The CDR3 DNA sequence: TGTGCCAGCAGACCCAACTCCAGGGGGCGCGGCGGGGAGCTGTTTTTT.

The chain uses TRBV3-1 (or the pseudogene TRBV3-2) and TRBJ2-3; weak D call: TRBD2 (5 bases). Trimming removed 0 bases from V and 5 bases from J, with 15 bases in between. The CDR3 has 16 residues. The germline CDR1 and CDR2 sequences are LGHDT and YNNKEL (reference sequence). CDR3: CASSQDRRLAEDTQYF. The CDR3 DNA is TGTGCCAGCAGCCAAGATAGGCGCCTAGCAGAAGATACGCAGTATTTT.